This is a list of T cell receptor beta chains from one sample in a study of cytotoxic CD8 clonotypes in ibrutinib-treated CLL. Sequencing used immunoSEQ multiplex PCR; TCRdb keeps in-frame clones, though not all of them. The sample lists some 300,000 clones; approximately 80% were seen once. Sequenced material: PBMCs, taken before ibrutinib treatment. Every receptor here comes from a human donor with chronic lymphocytic leukemia. The CDR3 runs from the conserved cysteine through the conserved F or W. The order of the fields is CDR3 length, J gene, clone size, D gene, V gene, CDR3 DNA, CDR3 protein. The D gene is left open where the match is weak. Clone size is shown for a subset of rows, as once, few, many or a class of expanded clone.

>13|TRBJ2-1|NA|TRBD2|TRBV5-4
TGTGCCAGCAGCTTAGGACTAGGTTTCGAGCAGTTCTTC
CASSLGLGFEQFF
>11|TRBJ1-1|NA|NA|TRBV7-9
TGTGCCACCGACGGCAGGACTGAAGCTTTCTTT
CATDGRTEAFF
>13|TRBJ1-1|NA|TRBD1|TRBV28
TGTGCCAGCAGTACAGGGGGAGGTCGGCAGGCTTTCTTT
CASSTGGGRQAFF
>11|TRBJ2-2|few|NA|TRBV19
TGTGCCAAAGCGAACACCGGGGAGCTGTTTTTT
CAKANTGELFF
>16|TRBJ2-1|NA|TRBD2|TRBV7-2
TGTGCCAGCAGCTTAGTGAGCGGGAGGGCCGTAAATGAGCAGTTCTTC
CASSLVSGRAVNEQFF
>16|TRBJ2-7|NA|NA|TRBV7-9
TGTGCCAGCAGCCCCCCCGTGGCACCCCTTCGCTACGAGCAGTACTTC
CASSPPVAPLRYEQYF
>12|TRBJ2-5|once|NA|TRBV5-1
TGCGCCAGCAGCTTTTTCCGTGAGACCCAGTACTTC
CASSFFRETQYF
>11|TRBJ1-1|few|NA|TRBV28
TGTGCCAGCACGGGCACGACTGAAGCTTTCTTT
CASTGTTEAFF
>13|TRBJ2-3|NA|NA|TRBV7-6
TGTGCCAGCAGCTCCGAAAGCACAGATACGCAGTATTTT
CASSSESTDTQYF
>14|TRBJ2-3|NA|NA|TRBV27
TGTGCCAGCAGTGGACAATTTGGCACAGATACGCAGTATTTT
CASSGQFGTDTQYF
>14|TRBJ1-2|once|NA|TRBV18
TGTGCCAGCTCACCACGGGGGCTCAGCTATGGCTACACCTTC
CASSPRGLSYGYTF
>11|TRBJ2-3|NA|NA|TRBV19
TGTGCCAGTCTTGGGGTCGGGACGCAGTATTTT
CASLGVGTQYF
>14|TRBJ2-7|NA|NA|TRBV11-1
TGTGCCAGCAGCTTGGTCGGGAGCATCTACGAGCAGTACTTC
CASSLVGSIYEQYF
>11|TRBJ2-7|NA|NA|TRBV7-9
TGTGCCAGCAGCCCCTCCCTCGAGCAGTACTTC
CASSPSLEQYF
>12|TRBJ1-4|few|TRBD1|TRBV23-1
TGCGCCAGCAGGACAGGGGGCGAAAAACTGTTTTTT
CASRTGGEKLFF
>13|TRBJ1-3|NA|NA|TRBV28
TGTGCCAGCTACCAGGGTTTTGTTGACACCATATATTTT
CASYQGFVDTIYF
>12|TRBJ2-2|NA|NA|TRBV30
TGTGCCTGGAGTATTGGGGCCGGGGAGCTGTTTTTT
CAWSIGAGELFF
>13|TRBJ1-2|NA|TRBD1|TRBV18
TGTGCCAGCTCACCCGAGACAGGGTATGGCTACACCTTC
CASSPETGYGYTF
>16|TRBJ2-1|NA|NA|TRBV29-1
TGCAGCGTCACGACCGGAGCGGGTAATACCTACAATGAGCAGTTCTTC
CSVTTGAGNTYNEQFF
>15|TRBJ2-1|NA|TRBD2|TRBV6-5
TGTGCCAGCAGGAGGACTAGCGGACTGTACAATGAGCAGTTCTTC
CASRRTSGLYNEQFF
>16|TRBJ1-1|NA|NA|TRBV6-5
TGTGCCAGCAGTTACATCCCTTGGACAGATAACACTGAAGCTTTCTTT
CASSYIPWTDNTEAFF
>17|TRBJ2-3|NA|TRBD2|TRBV19
TGTGCCAGTAGTATAGCCCCGGGAGGCGGAGGCACAGATACGCAGTATTTT
CASSIAPGGGGTDTQYF
>15|TRBJ2-7|few|NA|TRBV6-5
TGTGCCAGCAGTCTCGACAGGAGTACAACCTACGAGCAGTACTTC
CASSLDRSTTYEQYF